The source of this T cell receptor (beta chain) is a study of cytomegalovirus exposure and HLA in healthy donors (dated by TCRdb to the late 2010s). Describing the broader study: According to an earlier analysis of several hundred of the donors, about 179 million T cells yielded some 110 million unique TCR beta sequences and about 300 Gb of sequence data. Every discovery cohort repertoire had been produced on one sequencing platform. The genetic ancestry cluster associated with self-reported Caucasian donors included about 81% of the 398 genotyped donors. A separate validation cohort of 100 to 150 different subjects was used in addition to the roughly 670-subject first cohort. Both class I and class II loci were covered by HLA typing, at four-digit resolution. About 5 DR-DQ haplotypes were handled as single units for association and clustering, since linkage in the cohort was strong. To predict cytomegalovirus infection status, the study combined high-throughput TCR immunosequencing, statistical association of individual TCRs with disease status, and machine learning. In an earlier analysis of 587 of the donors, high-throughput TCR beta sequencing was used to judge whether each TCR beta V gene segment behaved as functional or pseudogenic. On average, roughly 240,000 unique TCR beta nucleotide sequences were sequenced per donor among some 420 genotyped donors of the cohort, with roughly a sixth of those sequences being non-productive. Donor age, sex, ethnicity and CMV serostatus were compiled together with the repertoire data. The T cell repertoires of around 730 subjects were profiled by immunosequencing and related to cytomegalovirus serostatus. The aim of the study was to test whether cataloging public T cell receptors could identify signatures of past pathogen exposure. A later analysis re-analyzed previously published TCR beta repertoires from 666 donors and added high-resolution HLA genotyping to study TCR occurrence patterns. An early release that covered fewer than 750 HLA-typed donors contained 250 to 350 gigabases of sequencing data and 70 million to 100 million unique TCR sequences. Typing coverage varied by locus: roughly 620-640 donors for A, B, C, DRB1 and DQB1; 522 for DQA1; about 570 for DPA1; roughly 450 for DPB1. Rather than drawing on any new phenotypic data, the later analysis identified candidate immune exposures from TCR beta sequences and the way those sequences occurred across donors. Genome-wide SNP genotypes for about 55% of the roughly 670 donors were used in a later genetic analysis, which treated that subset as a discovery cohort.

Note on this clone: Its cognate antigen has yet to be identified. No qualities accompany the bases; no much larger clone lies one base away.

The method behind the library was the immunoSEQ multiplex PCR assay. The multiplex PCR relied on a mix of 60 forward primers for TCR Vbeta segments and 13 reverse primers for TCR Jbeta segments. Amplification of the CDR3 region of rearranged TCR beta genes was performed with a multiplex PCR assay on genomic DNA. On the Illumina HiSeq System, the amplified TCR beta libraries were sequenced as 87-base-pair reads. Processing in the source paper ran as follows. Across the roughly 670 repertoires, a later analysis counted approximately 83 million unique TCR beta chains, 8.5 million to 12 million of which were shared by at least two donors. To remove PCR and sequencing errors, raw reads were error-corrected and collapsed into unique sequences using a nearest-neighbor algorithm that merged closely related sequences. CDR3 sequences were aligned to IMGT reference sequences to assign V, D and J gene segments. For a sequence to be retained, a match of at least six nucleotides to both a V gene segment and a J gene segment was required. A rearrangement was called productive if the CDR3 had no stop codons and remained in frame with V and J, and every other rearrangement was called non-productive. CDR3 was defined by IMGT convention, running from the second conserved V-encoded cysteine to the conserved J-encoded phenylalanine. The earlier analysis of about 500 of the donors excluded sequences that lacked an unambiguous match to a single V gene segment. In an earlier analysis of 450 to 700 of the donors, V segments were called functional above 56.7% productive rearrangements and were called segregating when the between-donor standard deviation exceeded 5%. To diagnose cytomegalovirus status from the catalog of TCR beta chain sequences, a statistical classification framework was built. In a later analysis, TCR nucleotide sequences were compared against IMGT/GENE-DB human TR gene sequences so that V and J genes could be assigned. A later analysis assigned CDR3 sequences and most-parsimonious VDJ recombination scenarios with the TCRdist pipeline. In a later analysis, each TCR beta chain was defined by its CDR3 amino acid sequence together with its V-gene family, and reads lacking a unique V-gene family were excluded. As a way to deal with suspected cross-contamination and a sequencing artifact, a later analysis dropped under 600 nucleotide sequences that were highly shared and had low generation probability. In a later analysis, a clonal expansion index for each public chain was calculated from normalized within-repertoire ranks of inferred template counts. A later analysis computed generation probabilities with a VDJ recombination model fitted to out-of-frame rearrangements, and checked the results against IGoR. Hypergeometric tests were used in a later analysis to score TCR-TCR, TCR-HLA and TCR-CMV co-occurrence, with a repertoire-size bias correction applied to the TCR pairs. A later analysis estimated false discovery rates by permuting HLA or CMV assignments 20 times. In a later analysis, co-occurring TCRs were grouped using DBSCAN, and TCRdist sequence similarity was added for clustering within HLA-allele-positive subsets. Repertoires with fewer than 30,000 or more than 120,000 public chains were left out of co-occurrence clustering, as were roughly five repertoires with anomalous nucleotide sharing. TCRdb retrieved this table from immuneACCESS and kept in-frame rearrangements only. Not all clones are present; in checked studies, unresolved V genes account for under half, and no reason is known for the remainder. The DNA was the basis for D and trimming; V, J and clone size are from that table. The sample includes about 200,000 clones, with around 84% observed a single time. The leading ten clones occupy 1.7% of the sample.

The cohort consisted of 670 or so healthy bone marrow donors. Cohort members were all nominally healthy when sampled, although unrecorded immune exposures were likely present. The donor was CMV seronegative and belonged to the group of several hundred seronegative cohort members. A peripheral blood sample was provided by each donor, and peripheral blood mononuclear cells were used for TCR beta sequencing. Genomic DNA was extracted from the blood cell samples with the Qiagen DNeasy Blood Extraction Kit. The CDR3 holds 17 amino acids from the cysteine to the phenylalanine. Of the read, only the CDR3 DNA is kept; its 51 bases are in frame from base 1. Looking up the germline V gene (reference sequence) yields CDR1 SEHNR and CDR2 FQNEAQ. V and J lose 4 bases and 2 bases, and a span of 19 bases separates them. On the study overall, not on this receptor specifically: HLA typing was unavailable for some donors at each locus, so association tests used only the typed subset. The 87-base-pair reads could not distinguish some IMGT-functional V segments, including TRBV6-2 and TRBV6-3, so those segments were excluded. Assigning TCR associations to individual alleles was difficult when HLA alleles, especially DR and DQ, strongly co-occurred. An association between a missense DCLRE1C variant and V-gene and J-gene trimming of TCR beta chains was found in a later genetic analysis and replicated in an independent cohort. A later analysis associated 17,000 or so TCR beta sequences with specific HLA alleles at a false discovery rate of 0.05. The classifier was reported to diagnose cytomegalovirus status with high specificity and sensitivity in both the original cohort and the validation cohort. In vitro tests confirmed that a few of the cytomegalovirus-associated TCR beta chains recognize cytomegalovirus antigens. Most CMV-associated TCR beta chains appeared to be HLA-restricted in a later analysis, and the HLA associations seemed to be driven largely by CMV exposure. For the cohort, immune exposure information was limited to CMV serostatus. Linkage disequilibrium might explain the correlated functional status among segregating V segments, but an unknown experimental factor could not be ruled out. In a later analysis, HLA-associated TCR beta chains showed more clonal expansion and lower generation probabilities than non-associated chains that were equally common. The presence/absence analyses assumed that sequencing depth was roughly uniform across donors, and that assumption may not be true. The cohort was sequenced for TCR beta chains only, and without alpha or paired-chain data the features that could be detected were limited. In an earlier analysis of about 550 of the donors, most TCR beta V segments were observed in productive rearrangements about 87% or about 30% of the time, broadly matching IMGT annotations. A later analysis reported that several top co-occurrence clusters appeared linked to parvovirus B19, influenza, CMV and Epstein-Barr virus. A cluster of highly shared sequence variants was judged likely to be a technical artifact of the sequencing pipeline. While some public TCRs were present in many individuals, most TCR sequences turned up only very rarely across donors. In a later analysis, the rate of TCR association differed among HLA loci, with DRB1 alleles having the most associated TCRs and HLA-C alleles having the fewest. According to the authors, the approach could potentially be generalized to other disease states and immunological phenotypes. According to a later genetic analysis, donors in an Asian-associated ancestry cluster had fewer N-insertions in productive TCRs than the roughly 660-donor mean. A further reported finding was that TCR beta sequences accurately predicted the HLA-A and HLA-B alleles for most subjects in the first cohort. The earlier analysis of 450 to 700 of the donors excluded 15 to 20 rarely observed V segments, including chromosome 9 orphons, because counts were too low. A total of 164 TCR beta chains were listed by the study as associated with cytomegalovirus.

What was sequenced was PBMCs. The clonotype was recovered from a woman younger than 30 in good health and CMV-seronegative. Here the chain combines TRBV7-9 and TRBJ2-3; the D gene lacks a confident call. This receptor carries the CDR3 CASSSQLVSGFTDTQYF. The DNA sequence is TGTGCCAGCAGCTCCCAACTGGTTTCGGGTTTCACAGATACGCAGTATTTT. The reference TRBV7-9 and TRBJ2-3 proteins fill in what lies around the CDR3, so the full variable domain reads DTGVSQNPRHKITKRGQNVTFRCDPISEHNRLYWYRQTLGQGPEFLTYFQNEAQLEKSRLLSDRFSAERPKGSFSTLEIQRTEQGDSAMYLCASSSQLVSGFTDTQYFGPGTRLTVL.